This record concerns one T cell receptor (beta chain) sequence. This entry belongs to a study of blood T cell repertoires in COVID-19. Study details: COVID-19 samples collected from the United States, Italy and Spain covered acute and convalescent phases. PBMCs, B-cell-depleted T cells, or T cells provided the cDNA or gDNA that made up the material.

Those enrolled in Seattle joined during active infection and were followed longitudinally afterward. Original methodology: Counts of nucleated cells, estimated from reference gene primer amplification, were obtained. TCRdb keeps only in-frame clones here, not all; method: immunoSEQ multiplex PCR. That table supplies the V and J calls and clone size; D and trimming were determined from the DNA. The data contain 90,000 or so clones, around 88% of them seen just once; the ten biggest clones take up around 17%. The sample consisted of peripheral blood. The receptor was isolated from a woman in her fifties or sixties with COVID-19, enrolled during active disease.

CDR3 bases: TGTGCCAGCAGCCCAGTTTCTAGCACAGATACGCAGTATTTT. Encoded protein: CASSPVSSTDTQYF. The chain recombines TRBV7-2 with TRBJ2-3; no clear D. V lost 5 bases, J lost 0 bases, and 9 bases lay in between. Germline-derived CDR1 and CDR2 are SGHTA and FQGNSA. The CDR3 extends over 14 amino acids.